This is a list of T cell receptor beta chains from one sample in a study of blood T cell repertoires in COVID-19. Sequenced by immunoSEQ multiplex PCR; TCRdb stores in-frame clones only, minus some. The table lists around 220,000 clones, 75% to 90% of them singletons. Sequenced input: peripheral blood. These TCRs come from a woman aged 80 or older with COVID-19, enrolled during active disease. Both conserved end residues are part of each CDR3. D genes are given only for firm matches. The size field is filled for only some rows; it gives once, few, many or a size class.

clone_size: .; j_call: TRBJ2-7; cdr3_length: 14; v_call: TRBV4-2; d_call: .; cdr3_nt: TGTGCCAGCAGCCCAGGAGGTTACTCCTACGAGCAGTACTTC; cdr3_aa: CASSPGGYSYEQYF
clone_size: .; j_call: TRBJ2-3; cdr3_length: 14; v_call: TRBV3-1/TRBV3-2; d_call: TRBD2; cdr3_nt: TGTGCCAGCAGCCGAAGCGGGGGGTCGAATACGCAGTATTTT; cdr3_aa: CASSRSGGSNTQYF
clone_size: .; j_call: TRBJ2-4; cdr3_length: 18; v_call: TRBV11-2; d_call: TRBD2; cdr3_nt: TGTGCCAGCAGCTCCCCGACTAGCGGGAGGGCAAGCAAAAACATTCAGTACTTC; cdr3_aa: CASSSPTSGRASKNIQYF
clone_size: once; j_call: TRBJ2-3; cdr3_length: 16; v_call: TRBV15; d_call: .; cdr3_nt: TGTGCCACCAGCAGGACCCGGGGAGGTAGCACAGATACGCAGTATTTT; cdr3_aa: CATSRTRGGSTDTQYF
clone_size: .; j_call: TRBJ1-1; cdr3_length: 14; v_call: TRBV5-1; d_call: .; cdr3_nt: TGCGCCAGCAGCCTTTCCACCCAGGGGACTGAAGCTTTCTTT; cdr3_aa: CASSLSTQGTEAFF
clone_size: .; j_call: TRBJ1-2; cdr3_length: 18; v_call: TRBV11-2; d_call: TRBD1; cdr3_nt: TGTGCCAGCAGCTTAAAAACGGGAGACAGGGGTTTTAATTATGGCTACACCTTC; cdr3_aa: CASSLKTGDRGFNYGYTF
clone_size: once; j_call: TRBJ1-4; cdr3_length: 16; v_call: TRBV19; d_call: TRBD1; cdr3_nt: TGTGCCAGTAGTACCGAGGGACAGGCAACTAATGAAAAACTGTTTTTT; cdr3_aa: CASSTEGQATNEKLFF
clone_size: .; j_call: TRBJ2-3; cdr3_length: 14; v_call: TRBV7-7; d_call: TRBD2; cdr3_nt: TGTGCTAGCAGCTTAAATAGCGGGAGAGATACGCAGTATTTT; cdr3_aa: CASSLNSGRDTQYF
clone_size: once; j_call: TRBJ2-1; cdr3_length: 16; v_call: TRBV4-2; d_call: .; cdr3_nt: TGTGCCAGCAGCCAAGAACCCCTAGAGTCCTACAATGAGCAGTTCTTC; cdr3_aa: CASSQEPLESYNEQFF
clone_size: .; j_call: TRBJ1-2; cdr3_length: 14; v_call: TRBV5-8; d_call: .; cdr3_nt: TGTGCCAGCAGCTTCAGCGGGTTCAACTATGGCTACACCTTC; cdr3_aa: CASSFSGFNYGYTF
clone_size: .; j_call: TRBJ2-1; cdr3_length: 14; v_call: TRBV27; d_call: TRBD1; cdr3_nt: TGTGCCAGCTTGGCGTGGACAGGGGACAATGAGCAGTTCTTC; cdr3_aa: CASLAWTGDNEQFF
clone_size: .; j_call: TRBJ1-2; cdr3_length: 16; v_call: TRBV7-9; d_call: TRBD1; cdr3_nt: TGTGCCAGCAGCCTCCGGACAGGGGGCTTGGGTTATGGCTACACCTTC; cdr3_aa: CASSLRTGGLGYGYTF
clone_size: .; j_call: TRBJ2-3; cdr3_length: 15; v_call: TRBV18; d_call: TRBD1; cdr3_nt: TGTGCCAGCTCACCGGGGACAGGGAGCACAGATACGCAGTATTTT; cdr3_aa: CASSPGTGSTDTQYF
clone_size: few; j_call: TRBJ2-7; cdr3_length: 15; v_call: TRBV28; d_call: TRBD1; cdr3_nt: TGTGCCAGCAGTCTTACTGGGACAGGAACCTACGAGCAGTACTTC; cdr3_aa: CASSLTGTGTYEQYF
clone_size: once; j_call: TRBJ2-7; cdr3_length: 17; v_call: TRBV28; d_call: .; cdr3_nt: TGTGCCAGCCGGGCCCTGTCTGCGACAGGACTCACCTACGAGCAGTACTTC; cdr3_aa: CASRALSATGLTYEQYF
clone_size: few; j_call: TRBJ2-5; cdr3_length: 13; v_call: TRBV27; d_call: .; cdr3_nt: TGTGCCAGCAGTTCCTCTTTTCAAGAGACCCAGTACTTC; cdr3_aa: CASSSSFQETQYF
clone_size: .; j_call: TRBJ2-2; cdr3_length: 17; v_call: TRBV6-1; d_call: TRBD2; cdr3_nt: TGTGCCAGCAGTGTAGCGGGGGGACTTACGGGCACCGGGGAGCTGTTTTTT; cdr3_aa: CASSVAGGLTGTGELFF
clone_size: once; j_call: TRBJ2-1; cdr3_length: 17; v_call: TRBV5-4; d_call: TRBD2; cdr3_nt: TGTGCCAGCAGCTTTGGGGGGGTAAGGGGCTCCTACAATGAGCAGTTCTTC; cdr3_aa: CASSFGGVRGSYNEQFF
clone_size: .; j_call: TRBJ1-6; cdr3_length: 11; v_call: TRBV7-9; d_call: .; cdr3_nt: TGTGCCAGCAGCCCCTCACAGCCCCTCCACTTT; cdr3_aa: CASSPSQPLHF
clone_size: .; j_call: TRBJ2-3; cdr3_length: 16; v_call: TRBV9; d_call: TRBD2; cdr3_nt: TGTGCCAGCAGCGGAACACTAGCGGGAGGGCCAGATACGCAGTATTTT; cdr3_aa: CASSGTLAGGPDTQYF
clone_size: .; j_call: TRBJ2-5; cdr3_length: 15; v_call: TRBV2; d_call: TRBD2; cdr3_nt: TGTGCCAGCAAGGCTAGCGGGGGCCCGAGGGAGACCCAGTACTTC; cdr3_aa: CASKASGGPRETQYF
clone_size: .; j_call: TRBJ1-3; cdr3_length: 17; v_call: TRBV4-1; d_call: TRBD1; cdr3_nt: TGCGCCAGCAGCCAAGAAGGGTCAGGGGGCTCTGGAAACACCATATATTTT; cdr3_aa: CASSQEGSGGSGNTIYF
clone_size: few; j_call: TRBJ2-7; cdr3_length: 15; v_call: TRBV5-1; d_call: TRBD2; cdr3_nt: TGCGCCAGCAGCTTCGGACTAGCGGGAGTGGGCGAGCAGTACTTC; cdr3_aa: CASSFGLAGVGEQYF
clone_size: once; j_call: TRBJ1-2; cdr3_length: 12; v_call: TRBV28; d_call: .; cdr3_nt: TGTGCCAGCAGTTTAATAAACTATGGCTACACCTTC; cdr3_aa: CASSLINYGYTF
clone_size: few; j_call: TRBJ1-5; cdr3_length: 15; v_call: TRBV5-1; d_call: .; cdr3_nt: TGCGCCAGCAGCCCGGAGCCCTTTAGCAATCAGCCCCAGCATTTT; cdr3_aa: CASSPEPFSNQPQHF
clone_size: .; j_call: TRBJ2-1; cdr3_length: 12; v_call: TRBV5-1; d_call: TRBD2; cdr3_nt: TGCGCCAGCACGGCTAGCGGTAATGAGCAGTTCTTC; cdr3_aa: CASTASGNEQFF
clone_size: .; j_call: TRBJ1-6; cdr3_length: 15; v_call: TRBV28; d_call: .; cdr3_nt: TGTGCCAGCACTCCCCGGGGGGTAAGGAATTCACCCCTCCACTTT; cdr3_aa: CASTPRGVRNSPLHF
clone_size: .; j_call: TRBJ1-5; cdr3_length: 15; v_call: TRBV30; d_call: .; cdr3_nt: TGTGCCTGGAGTGTATCAGGGGCACCCAATCAGCCCCAGCATTTT; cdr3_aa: CAWSVSGAPNQPQHF